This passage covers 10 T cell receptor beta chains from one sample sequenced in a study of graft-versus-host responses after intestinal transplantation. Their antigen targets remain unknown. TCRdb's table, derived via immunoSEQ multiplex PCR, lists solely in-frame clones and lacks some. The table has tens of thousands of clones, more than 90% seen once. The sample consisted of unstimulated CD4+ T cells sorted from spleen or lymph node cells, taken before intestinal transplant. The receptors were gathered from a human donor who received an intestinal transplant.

Here the CDR3 DNA reads TGTGCCAGCAGCCTCCCCAGACAGGGAGGGGACACTGAAGCTTTCTTT. It is translated as CASSLPRQGGDTEAFF. The rearrangement uses TRBV7-9 and TRBJ1-1, with 7 bases aligning to TRBD1. This CDR3 region has 16 residues. The ends lost 5 bases at V and 3 bases at J; junction bases unmatched: 12. Germline lookup yields CDR1 SEHNR and CDR2 FQNEAQ (reference sequence).

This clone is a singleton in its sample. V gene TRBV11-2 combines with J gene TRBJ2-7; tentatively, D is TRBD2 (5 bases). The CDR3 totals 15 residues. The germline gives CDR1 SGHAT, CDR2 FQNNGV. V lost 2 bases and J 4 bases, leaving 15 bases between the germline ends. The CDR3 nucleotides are TGTGCCAGCAGCTTATCTCCCTGGGAGACTTACGAGCAGTACTTC. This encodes CASSLSPWETYEQYF. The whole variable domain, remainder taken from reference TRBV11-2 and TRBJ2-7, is EAGVAQSPRYKIIEKRQSVAFWCNPISGHATLYWYQQILGQGPKLLIQFQNNGVVDDSQLPKDRFSAERLKGVDSTLKIQPAKLEDSAVYLCASSLSPWETYEQYFGPGTRLTVT.

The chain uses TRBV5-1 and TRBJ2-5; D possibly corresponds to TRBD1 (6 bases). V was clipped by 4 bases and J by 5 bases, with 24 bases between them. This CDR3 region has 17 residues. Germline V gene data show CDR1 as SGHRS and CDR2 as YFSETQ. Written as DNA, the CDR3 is TGCGCCAGCAGCCAAAGGGGGACACTTACATCCGGGGAGACCCAGTACTTC. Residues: CASSQRGTLTSGETQYF.

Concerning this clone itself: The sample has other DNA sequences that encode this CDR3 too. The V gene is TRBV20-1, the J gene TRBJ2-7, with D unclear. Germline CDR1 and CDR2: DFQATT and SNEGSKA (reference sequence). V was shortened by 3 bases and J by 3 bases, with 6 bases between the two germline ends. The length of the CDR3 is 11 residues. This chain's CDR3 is CSARVGYEQYF. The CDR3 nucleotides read TGCAGTGCTAGGGTAGGCTACGAGCAGTACTTC.

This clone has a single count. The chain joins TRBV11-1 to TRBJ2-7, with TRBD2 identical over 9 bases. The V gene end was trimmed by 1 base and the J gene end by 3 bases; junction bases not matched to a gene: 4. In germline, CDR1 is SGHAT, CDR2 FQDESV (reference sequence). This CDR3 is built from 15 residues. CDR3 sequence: CASSLGLAGIYEQYF. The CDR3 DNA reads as TGTGCCAGCAGCTTAGGGCTAGCGGGAATCTACGAGCAGTACTTC. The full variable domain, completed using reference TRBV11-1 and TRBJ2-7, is EAEVAQSPRYKITEKSQAVAFWCDPISGHATLYWYRQILGQGPELLVQFQDESVVDDSQLPKDRFSAERLKGVDSTLKIQPAELGDSAMYLCASSLGLAGIYEQYFGPGTRLTVT.

The CDR3 sequence: CASSGVRRDYNEQFF. The CDR3 DNA reads as TGCGCCAGCAGCGGAGTACGGCGGGACTACAATGAGCAGTTCTTC. The chain is built from TRBV5-1 and TRBJ2-1, with a possible D match to TRBD2 (6 bases). The V end lost 4 bases, the J end lost 3 bases, and 14 bases lay between the germline ends. The CDR3 is made up of 15 amino acids. Germline CDR1 reads SGHRS; CDR2 reads YFSETQ. Supplemented by reference TRBV5-1 and TRBJ2-1, the full variable domain reads KAGVTQTPRYLIKTRGQQVTLSCSPISGHRSVSWYQQTPGQGLQFLFEYFSETQRNKGNFPGRFSGRQFSNSRSEMNVSTLELGDSALYLCASSGVRRDYNEQFFGPGTRLTVL.

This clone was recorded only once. The CDR3: CASSLLVSYEQYF. In DNA form, the CDR3 reads TGTGCCAGCAGCTTATTAGTATCCTACGAGCAGTACTTC. This sequence joins TRBV7-9 and TRBJ2-7, with D hard to call. V gave up 2 bases and J gave up 1 base, with 6 bases separating them. The CDR3 loop spans 13 amino acids. The germline CDR1 and CDR2 sequences are SEHNR and FQNEAQ (reference sequence).

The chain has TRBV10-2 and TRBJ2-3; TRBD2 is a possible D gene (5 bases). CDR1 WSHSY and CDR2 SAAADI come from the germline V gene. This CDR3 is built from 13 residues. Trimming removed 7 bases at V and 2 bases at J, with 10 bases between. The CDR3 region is CASKVGNTDTQYF. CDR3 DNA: TGCGCCAGCAAAGTCGGGAACACAGATACGCAGTATTTT.

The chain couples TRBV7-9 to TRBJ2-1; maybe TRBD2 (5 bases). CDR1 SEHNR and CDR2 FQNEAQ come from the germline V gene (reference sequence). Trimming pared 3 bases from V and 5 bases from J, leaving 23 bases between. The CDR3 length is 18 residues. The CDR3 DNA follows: TGTGCCAGCAGCTTCGCGTTTTTAGGAGGCCTCGATAACAATGAGCAGTTCTTC. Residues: CASSFAFLGGLDNNEQFF.

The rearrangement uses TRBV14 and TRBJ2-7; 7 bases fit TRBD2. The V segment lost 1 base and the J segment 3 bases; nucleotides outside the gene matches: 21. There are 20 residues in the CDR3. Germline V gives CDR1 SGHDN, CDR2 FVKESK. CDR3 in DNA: TGTGCCAGCAGCCAAGTTCCCTTATCTCCTTGGCGGGAGAGACGCTACGAGCAGTACTTC. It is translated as CASSQVPLSPWRERRYEQYF.